These T cell receptor beta chains were read from a single sample in a study of blood T cell repertoires in COVID-19. Assay: immunoSEQ multiplex PCR; the TCRdb copy retains only in-frame clones and omits some. Here the sample spans 350,000 to 550,000 clones, around 91% being singletons. The sample comprised PBMCs or T cells enriched from blood (not recorded which). The receptors here all came from a man under 40 who had recovered from COVID-19. Each CDR3 is given without its conserved first and last residue. The order of the fields is V gene, J gene, CDR3 protein.

V gene: TRBV24-1
J gene: TRBJ1-2
CDR3 protein: ATSGEAGDYGYT

V gene: TRBV19
J gene: TRBJ2-1
CDR3 protein: ASSPKTSGRYNEQF

V gene: TRBV28
J gene: TRBJ1-6
CDR3 protein: ASGTGLSSPLH

V gene: TRBV2
J gene: TRBJ2-7
CDR3 protein: ASSDQYYEQY

V gene: TRBV4-1
J gene: TRBJ2-7
CDR3 protein: ASSQAGDEQY

V gene: TRBV11-2
J gene: TRBJ2-7
CDR3 protein: ASSFFGLAEGGVHEQY

V gene: TRBV30
J gene: TRBJ1-2
CDR3 protein: AFRDNGYGYT

V gene: TRBV20-1
J gene: TRBJ2-7
CDR3 protein: SASRSGKSYEQY

V gene: TRBV5-8
J gene: TRBJ2-3
CDR3 protein: ASSLGTGHGTDTQY

V gene: TRBV4-1
J gene: TRBJ2-2
CDR3 protein: ASSQDRGGGNTGELF

V gene: TRBV5-1
J gene: TRBJ1-1
CDR3 protein: ASRRDRGWNTEAF

V gene: TRBV7-6
J gene: TRBJ2-3
CDR3 protein: ASSQNSGSSTDTQY

V gene: TRBV5-5
J gene: TRBJ2-5
CDR3 protein: ASSAGLQETQY

V gene: TRBV6-5
J gene: TRBJ2-1
CDR3 protein: ASSYSSAAGEF

V gene: TRBV3-1/TRBV3-2
J gene: TRBJ2-3
CDR3 protein: ASSQGRGTDTQY

V gene: TRBV18
J gene: TRBJ2-7
CDR3 protein: ASSPSVGGEQY

V gene: TRBV7-2
J gene: TRBJ1-4
CDR3 protein: ASSLGTLGEKLF

V gene: TRBV11-2
J gene: TRBJ1-6
CDR3 protein: ASSLDSGGRNSPLH

V gene: TRBV3-1/TRBV3-2
J gene: TRBJ2-7
CDR3 protein: ASSRSGGTAAYEQY

V gene: TRBV19
J gene: TRBJ1-5
CDR3 protein: ASSYTPSQPQH

V gene: TRBV7-9
J gene: TRBJ2-3
CDR3 protein: ASSLDVGASTDTQY

V gene: TRBV10-1
J gene: TRBJ1-2
CDR3 protein: ASSGDRVGGYT

V gene: TRBV5-6
J gene: TRBJ2-5
CDR3 protein: ASSTTTRETQY

V gene: TRBV5-1
J gene: TRBJ1-6
CDR3 protein: ASSLGNQGSNNSPLH

V gene: TRBV10-3
J gene: TRBJ2-1
CDR3 protein: AIGTSGGARYNEQF